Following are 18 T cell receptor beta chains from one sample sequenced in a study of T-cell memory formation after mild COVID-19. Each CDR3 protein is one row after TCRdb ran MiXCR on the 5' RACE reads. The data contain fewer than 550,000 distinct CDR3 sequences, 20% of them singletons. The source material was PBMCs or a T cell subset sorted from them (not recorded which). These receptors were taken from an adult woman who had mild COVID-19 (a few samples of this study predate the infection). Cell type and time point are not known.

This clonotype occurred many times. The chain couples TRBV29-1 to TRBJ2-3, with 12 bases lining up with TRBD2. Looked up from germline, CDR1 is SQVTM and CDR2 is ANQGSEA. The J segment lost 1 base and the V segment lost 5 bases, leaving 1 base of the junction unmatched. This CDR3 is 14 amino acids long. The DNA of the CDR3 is TGCAGCGTTCGGACTAGCGGGGGCACAGATACGCAGTATTTT. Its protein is CSVRTSGGTDTQYF.

The CDR3 region is CASSLGLAGFYEQYF. The CDR3 DNA reads as TGCGCCAGCAGCTTGGGACTAGCGGGATTCTACGAGCAGTACTTC. The chain employs TRBV5-1 and TRBJ2-7, with TRBD2 matching over 11 bases. Per the germline V gene, CDR1 is SGHRS and CDR2 is YFSETQ. The CDR3 has 15 amino acids. J lost 3 bases, V lost 0 bases, and 2 bases had no gene match.

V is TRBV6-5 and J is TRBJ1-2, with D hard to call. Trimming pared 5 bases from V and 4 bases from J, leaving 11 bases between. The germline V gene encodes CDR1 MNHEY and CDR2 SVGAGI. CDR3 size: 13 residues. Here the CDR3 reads CASSTLPPYGYTF. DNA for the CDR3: TGTGCCAGCAGTACCCTACCCCCCTATGGCTACACCTTC.

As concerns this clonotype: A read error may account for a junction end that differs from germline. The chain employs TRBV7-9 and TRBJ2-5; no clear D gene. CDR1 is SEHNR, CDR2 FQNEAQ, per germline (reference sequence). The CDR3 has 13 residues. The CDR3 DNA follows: TGTGCCAGCAGACCGGCGTACCAAGAGACCCGGTACTTC. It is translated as CASRPAYQETRYF.

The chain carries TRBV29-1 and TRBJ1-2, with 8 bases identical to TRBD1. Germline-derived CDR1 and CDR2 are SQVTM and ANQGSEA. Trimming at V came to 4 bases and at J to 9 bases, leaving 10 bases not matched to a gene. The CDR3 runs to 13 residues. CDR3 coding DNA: TGCAGCGTTGTAACCCGGACAGGGTTGAGCTACACCTTC. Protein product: CSVVTRTGLSYTF.

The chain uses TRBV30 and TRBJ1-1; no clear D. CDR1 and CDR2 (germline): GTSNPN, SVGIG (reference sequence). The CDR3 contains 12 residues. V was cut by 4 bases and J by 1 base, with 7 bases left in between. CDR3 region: CAWTPGNTEAFF. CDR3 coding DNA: TGTGCCTGGACCCCGGGGAACACTGAAGCTTTCTTT.

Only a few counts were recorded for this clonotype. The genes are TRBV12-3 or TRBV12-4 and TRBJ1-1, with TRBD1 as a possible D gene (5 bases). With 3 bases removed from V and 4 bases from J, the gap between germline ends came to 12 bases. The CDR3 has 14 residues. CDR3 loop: CASSFLAGGTEAFF. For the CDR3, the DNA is TGTGCCAGCAGTTTCTTGGCGGGGGGCACTGAAGCTTTCTTT.

CDR3: CASSFRPGQLYEQYF. In DNA, the CDR3 is TGTGCCAGCAGCTTTAGGCCGGGACAGCTATACGAGCAGTACTTC. This chain links TRBV7-6 with TRBJ2-7; TRBD1 aligns across 7 bases. This CDR3 is 15 amino acids long. The V gene's germline CDR1 is SGHVS and CDR2 FNYEAQ. V lost 3 bases and J lost 4; bases outside the gene matches: 9.

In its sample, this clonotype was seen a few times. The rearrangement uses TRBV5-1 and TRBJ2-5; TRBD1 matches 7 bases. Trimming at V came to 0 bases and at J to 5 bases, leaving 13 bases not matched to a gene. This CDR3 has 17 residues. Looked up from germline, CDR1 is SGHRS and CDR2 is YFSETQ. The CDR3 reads CASSLAQGTVVGETQYF. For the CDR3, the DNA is TGCGCCAGCAGCTTGGCCCAAGGGACAGTCGTCGGGGAGACCCAGTACTTC.

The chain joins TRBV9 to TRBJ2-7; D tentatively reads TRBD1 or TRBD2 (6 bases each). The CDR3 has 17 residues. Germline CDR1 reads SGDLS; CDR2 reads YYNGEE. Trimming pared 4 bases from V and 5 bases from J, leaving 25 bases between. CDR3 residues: CASSHSVYGGAVNEQYF. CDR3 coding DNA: TGTGCCAGCAGCCATAGCGTGTACGGGGGCGCGGTCAACGAGCAGTACTTC.

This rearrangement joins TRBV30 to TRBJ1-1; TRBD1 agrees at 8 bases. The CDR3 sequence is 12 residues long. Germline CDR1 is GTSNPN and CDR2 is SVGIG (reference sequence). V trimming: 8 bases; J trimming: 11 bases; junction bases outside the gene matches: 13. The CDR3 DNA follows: TGTGCCGGCTCCCGACAGGGGCGGTCGGCTTTCTTT. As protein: CAGSRQGRSAFF.

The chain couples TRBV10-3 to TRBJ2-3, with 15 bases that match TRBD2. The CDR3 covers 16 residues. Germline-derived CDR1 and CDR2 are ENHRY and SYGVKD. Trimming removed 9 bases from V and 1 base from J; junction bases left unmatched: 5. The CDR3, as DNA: TGTGCCATTGGGACTAGCGGGGGGAGAGGCACAGATACGCAGTATTTT. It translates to CAIGTSGGRGTDTQYF.

DNA for the CDR3: TGCGCCAGCAGCTCCATGACGGCCTACGAGCAGTACTTC. Translation: CASSSMTAYEQYF. The chain has TRBV5-1 and TRBJ2-7, with D unclear. Germline V lookup: CDR1 SGHRS, CDR2 YFSETQ. V was trimmed by 3 bases and J by 2 bases, leaving 9 bases between them. The CDR3 is 13 residues long.

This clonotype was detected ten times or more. The CDR3 is CASSYEGGVGQETQYF. CDR3 bases: TGTGCCAGCAGTTACGAAGGGGGCGTAGGGCAAGAGACCCAGTACTTC. This sequence joins TRBV6-5 and TRBJ2-5; 7 nucleotides agree with TRBD1. This CDR3 has 16 residues. The junction had 8 bases not matched to a gene; V was cut back by 2 bases and J by 2 bases. Germline-derived CDR1 and CDR2 are MNHEY and SVGAGI.

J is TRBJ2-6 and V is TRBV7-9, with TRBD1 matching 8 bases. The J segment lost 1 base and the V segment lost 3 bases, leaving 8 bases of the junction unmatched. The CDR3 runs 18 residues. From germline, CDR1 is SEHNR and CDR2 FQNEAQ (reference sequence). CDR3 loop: CASSFSGGARSGANVLTF. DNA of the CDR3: TGTGCCAGCAGCTTCTCAGGGGGCGCGAGGTCTGGGGCCAACGTCCTGACTTTC. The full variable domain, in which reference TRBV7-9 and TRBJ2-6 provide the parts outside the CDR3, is DTGVSQNPRHKITKRGQNVTFRCDPISEHNRLYWYRQTLGQGPEFLTYFQNEAQLEKSRLLSDRFSAERPKGSFSTLEIQRTEQGDSAMYLCASSFSGGARSGANVLTFGAGSRLTVL.

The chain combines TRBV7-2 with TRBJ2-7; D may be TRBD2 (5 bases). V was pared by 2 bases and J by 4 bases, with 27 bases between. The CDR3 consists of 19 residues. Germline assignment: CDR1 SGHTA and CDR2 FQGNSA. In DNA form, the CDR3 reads TGTGCCAGCAGCTTAAGGGCCCGGACGCCCGGGATCACGTTATACGAGCAGTACTTC. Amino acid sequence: CASSLRARTPGITLYEQYF.

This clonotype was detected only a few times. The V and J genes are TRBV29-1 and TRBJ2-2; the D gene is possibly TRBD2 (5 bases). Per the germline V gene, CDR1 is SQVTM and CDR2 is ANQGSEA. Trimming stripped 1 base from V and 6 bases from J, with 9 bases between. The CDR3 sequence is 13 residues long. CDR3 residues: CSVEGGSPGELFF. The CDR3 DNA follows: TGCAGCGTTGAAGGAGGGTCCCCCGGGGAGCTGTTTTTT.

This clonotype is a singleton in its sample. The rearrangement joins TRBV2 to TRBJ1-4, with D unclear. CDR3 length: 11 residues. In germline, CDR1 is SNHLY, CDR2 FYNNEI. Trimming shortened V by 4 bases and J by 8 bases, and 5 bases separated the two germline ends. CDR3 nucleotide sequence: TGTGCCAGCAGTGGGATAGAAAAACTGTTTTTT. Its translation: CASSGIEKLFF.